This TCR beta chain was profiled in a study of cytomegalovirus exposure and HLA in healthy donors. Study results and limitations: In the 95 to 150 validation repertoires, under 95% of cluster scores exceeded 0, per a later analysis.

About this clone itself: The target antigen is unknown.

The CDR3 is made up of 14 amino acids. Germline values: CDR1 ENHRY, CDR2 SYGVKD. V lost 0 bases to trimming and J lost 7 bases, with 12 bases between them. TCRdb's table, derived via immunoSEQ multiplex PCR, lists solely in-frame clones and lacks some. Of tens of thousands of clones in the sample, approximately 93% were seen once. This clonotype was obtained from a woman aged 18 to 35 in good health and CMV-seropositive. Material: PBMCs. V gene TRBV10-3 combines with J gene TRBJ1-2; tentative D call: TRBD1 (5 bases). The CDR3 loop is CAISESIGAGGYTF. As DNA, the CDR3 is TGTGCCATCAGTGAGTCGATTGGGGCCGGTGGCTACACCTTC.